Presented here are 20 T cell receptor beta chains from one specimen sequenced in a study of blood T cell repertoires in COVID-19. This table comes from immunoSEQ multiplex PCR, and its TCRdb copy is limited to in-frame clones, with some not included. This sample carries more than 400,000 clones, approximately 85% of them seen once, and the ten largest clones take roughly 3.2%. The sequencing input was peripheral blood. The receptors were gathered from a human donor in a cohort sampled during active COVID-19.

This rearrangement joins TRBV9 to TRBJ1-5; possibly TRBD1 for D (6 bases). CDR1 is SGDLS, CDR2 YYNGEE, per germline. The CDR3 spans 13 residues. Between the trimmed V and J ends, which lost 3 bases and 7 bases, there was a span of 11 bases. As DNA, the CDR3 is TGTGCCAGCAGCGCCACAGGGTCCCAGCCCCAGCATTTT. Its translation: CASSATGSQPQHF.

The chain uses TRBV28 and TRBJ1-1, with D tentatively TRBD1 (6 bases). Germline V gives CDR1 MDHEN, CDR2 SYDVKM. Trimming pared 2 bases from V and 10 bases from J, leaving 14 bases between. The CDR3 runs 13 residues. This CDR3 is CASSLNRVKRAFF. As DNA, the CDR3 is TGTGCCAGCAGTTTAAACAGGGTTAAAAGAGCTTTCTTT.

The CDR3 loop is CASSLSGPLSEAFF. As DNA, the CDR3 is TGTGCCAGCAGCTTATCAGGGCCTCTTTCTGAAGCTTTCTTT. This chain joins TRBV7-3 and TRBJ1-1; possible D gene TRBD1, 5 bases. There are 14 residues in the CDR3. CDR1 and CDR2 from the germline V gene are SGHTA and FQGTGA. V shed 2 bases and J shed 6 bases, with 13 bases lying between them.

J is TRBJ1-5 and V is TRBV6-1; D is unclear. Per germline, CDR1 MNHNS and CDR2 SASEGT. The CDR3 is 13 residues long. The ends were cut back, 2 bases at V and 7 bases at J, with 9 bases in the middle. This CDR3 reads CASSETHGQPQHF. CDR3 bases: TGTGCCAGCAGTGAAACGCACGGGCAGCCCCAGCATTTT.

This clone has only one observation. J is TRBJ1-1 and V is TRBV7-2, with TRBD1 matching over 7 bases. CDR1 is SGHTA, CDR2 FQGNSA, per germline. The trim removed 5 bases at V and 1 base at J, leaving 7 bases unmatched. This CDR3 is built from 15 residues. DNA of the CDR3: TGTGCCAGCAGCGATTGGGACAGACCGAACACTGAAGCTTTCTTT. Its translation: CASSDWDRPNTEAFF.

This clone came up a few times. The gene calls are TRBV4-3 and TRBJ2-2; D uncertain. CDR3 length: 15 residues. The germline V and J ends were trimmed by 0 bases and 5 bases, with 10 bases remaining between them. CDR1 LGHNA and CDR2 YSLEER come from the germline V gene. CDR3 in amino acids: CASSQDGQVTGELFF. CDR3 sequence (DNA): TGCGCCAGCAGCCAAGATGGGCAGGTGACCGGGGAGCTGTTTTTT.

CDR3 region: CASSIMASTDTQYF. DNA for the CDR3: TGTGCCAGTAGTATAATGGCTAGCACAGATACGCAGTATTTT. V gene TRBV19 combines with J gene TRBJ2-3; D not certain. Deletions cut 2 bases from V and 0 bases from J, with 6 bases between. Germline CDR1 and CDR2: LNHDA and SQIVND (reference sequence). The length of the CDR3 is 14 residues.

This clone appeared a single time. The junction differs from germline at one of its ends, possibly a read error. The chain joins TRBV3-1 (or the pseudogene TRBV3-2) to TRBJ2-7, with a tentative D call TRBD1 (6 bases). Germline assignment: CDR1 LGHDT and CDR2 YNNKEL (reference sequence). The CDR3 loop spans 12 amino acids. The CDR3 spells CASSPWGRPVDF. Written as DNA, the CDR3 is TGTGCCAGCAGCCCCTGGGGGCGCCCCGTGGACTTC.

The chain joins TRBV28 to TRBJ1-6; D gene ambiguous. Germline V gene data show CDR1 as MDHEN and CDR2 as SYDVKM. CDR3 size: 14 residues. V lost 3 bases, J lost 4 bases, and 7 bases lay in between. DNA for the CDR3: TGTGCCAGCAGTTTGAGTCATTATAATTCACCCCTCCACTTT. Protein: CASSLSHYNSPLHF. The whole variable domain, remainder taken from reference TRBV28 and TRBJ1-6, is DVKVTQSSRYLVKRTGEKVFLECVQDMDHENMFWYRQDPGLGLRLIYFSYDVKMKEKGDIPEGYSVSREKKERFSLILESASTNQTSMYLCASSLSHYNSPLHFGNGTRLTVT.

Written as DNA, the CDR3 is TGTGCCAGCAGCAAAGGAGCAGGGAACTATGGCTACACCTTC. Residues: CASSKGAGNYGYTF. The chain recombines TRBV5-8 with TRBJ1-2, with D tentatively TRBD1 (5 bases). CDR1 and CDR2 (germline): SGHTS, YDEGEE. The CDR3 runs to 14 residues. Between the trimmed V and J ends, which lost 4 bases and 2 bases, there was a span of 12 bases.

The chain employs TRBV5-4 and TRBJ2-3, with D tentatively TRBD2 (6 bases). The ends were cut back, 2 bases at V and 3 bases at J, with 13 bases in the middle. The CDR3 loop spans 15 amino acids. Germline V lookup: CDR1 SGHNT, CDR2 YYREEE (reference sequence). In DNA, the CDR3 is TGTGCCAGCAGCTTCGAAGGTGGGAGGACAGATACGCAGTATTTT. Its protein product is CASSFEGGRTDTQYF.

This chain links TRBV29-1 with TRBJ2-7, with TRBD1 matching 7 bases. The CDR3 has 16 residues. V lost 4 bases and J lost 6; bases outside the gene matches: 18. The germline gives CDR1 SQVTM, CDR2 ANQGSEA. CDR3 DNA: TGCAGCGTTGGATTCAAACAGGGGATTTACACAATCGAGCAGTACTTC. Its protein product is CSVGFKQGIYTIEQYF.

The chain has TRBV6-5 and TRBJ1-1, with 9 bases matching TRBD1. In germline, CDR1 is MNHEY, CDR2 SVGAGI. The CDR3 totals 15 residues. The trim removed 4 bases at V and 5 bases at J, leaving 8 bases unmatched. The CDR3 loop is CASSSRFDRGTEAFF. The CDR3 region has the DNA TGTGCCAGCAGTTCCCGATTCGACAGGGGGACTGAAGCTTTCTTT.

The CDR3 region is CASSLGPQRGTQYF. Written as DNA, the CDR3 is TGTGCCAGCAGCTTGGGGCCGCAGCGGGGTACGCAGTATTTT. V usage is TRBV5-6 and J usage is TRBJ2-3; 7 bases map to TRBD2. V lost 0 bases and J lost 8; bases outside the gene matches: 6. This CDR3 comprises 14 residues. The germline V gene has CDR1 SGHDT and CDR2 YYEEEE.

The gene calls are TRBV7-9 and TRBJ2-3; perhaps TRBD1 as D (7 bases). The CDR3 sequence is 15 residues long. The V end lost 5 bases, the J end lost 4 bases, and 16 bases lay between the germline ends. CDR1 and CDR2 (germline): SEHNR, FQNEAQ (reference sequence). The DNA for the CDR3 is TGTGCCAGCAGCGGAGGGTGGACAGGCGCAGATACGCAGTATTTT. Encoded protein: CASSGGWTGADTQYF.

The V call is TRBV6-1, the J call TRBJ2-7; D might be TRBD2 (6 bases). CDR1 is MNHNS and CDR2 is SASEGT in the germline V gene. Trimming removed 0 bases at V and 0 bases at J, with 9 bases between. The CDR3 covers 15 residues. The CDR3 coding sequence is TGTGCCAGCAGTGAAGCTCCCGGGAGCTCCTACGAGCAGTACTTC. Residues: CASSEAPGSSYEQYF.

This clone was observed once. The V and J genes are TRBV6-5 and TRBJ2-1; no clear D. Looked up from germline, CDR1 is MNHEY and CDR2 is SVGAGI. Trimming cost V 6 bases and J 7 bases, with 10 bases left between them. This CDR3 comprises 12 residues. Here the CDR3 reads CASSPTENEQFF. DNA for the CDR3: TGTGCCAGCAGCCCGACTGAAAATGAGCAGTTCTTC.

The chain combines TRBV7-2 with TRBJ2-2, with 9 positions matching TRBD2. The CDR3 extends over 17 amino acids. Germline CDR1 and CDR2: SGHTA and FQGNSA. The V segment lost 2 bases and the J segment 5 bases; nucleotides outside the gene matches: 9. CDR3 amino acids: CASSLWGSGSPTGELFF. CDR3 nucleotide sequence: TGTGCCAGCAGCTTATGGGGTAGCGGGAGTCCGACCGGGGAGCTGTTTTTT.

This chain connects TRBV11-3 to TRBJ2-1, with 7 bases that match TRBD1. The CDR3 length is 13 residues. CDR1 is SGHNT and CDR2 is YENEEA in the germline V gene. Germline trimming cut 5 bases from V and 4 bases from J; bases unmatched to any gene: 2. The CDR3 DNA reads TGTGCCAGCAGCCCGACAGGGTACAATGAGCAGTTCTTC. It translates to CASSPTGYNEQFF.

This clone was found once. V gene TRBV11-2 combines with J gene TRBJ2-5; perhaps TRBD1 as D (5 bases). This CDR3 contains 14 residues. Trimming stripped 5 bases from V and 5 bases from J, with 15 bases between. Germline CDR1 and CDR2: SGHAT and FQNNGV. The CDR3 reads CASSQRQGIETQYF. CDR3 nucleotides: TGTGCCAGCAGCCAACGGCAGGGAATCGAGACCCAGTACTTC.